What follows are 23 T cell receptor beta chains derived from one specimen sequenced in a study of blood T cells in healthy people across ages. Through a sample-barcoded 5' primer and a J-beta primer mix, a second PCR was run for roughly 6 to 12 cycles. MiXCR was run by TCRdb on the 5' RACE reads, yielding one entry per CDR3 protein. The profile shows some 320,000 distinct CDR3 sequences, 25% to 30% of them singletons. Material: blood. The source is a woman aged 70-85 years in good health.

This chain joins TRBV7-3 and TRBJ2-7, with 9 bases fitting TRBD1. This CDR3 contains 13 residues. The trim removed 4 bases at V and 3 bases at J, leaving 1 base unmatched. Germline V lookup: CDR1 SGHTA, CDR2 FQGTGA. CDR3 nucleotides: TGTGCCAGCAGCTCGGACAGGGGCTACGAGCAGTACTTC. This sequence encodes CASSSDRGYEQYF.

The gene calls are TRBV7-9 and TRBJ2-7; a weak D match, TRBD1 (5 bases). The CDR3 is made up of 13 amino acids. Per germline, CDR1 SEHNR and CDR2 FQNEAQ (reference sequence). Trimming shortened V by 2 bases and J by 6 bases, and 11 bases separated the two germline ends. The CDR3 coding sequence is TGTGCCAGCAGCTTACAGGGTTACAGCGAGCAGTACTTC. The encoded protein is CASSLQGYSEQYF. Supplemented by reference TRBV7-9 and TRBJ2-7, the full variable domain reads DTGVSQNPRHKITKRGQNVTFRCDPISEHNRLYWYRQTLGQGPEFLTYFQNEAQLEKSRLLSDRFSAERPKGSFSTLEIQRTEQGDSAMYLCASSLQGYSEQYFGPGTRLTVT.

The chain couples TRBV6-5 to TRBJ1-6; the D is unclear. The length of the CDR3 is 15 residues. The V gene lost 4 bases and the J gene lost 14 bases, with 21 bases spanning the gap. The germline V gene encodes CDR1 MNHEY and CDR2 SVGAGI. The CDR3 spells CASSWSGPGGGALHF. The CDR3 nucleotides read TGTGCCAGCAGTTGGAGCGGCCCCGGCGGAGGAGCCCTCCACTTT.

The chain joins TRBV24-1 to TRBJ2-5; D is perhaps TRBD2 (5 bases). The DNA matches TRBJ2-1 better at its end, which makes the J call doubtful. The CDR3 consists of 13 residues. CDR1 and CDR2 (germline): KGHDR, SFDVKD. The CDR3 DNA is TGTGCCACCGGGGAGTCGCTTTACAATGAGCAGTTCTTC. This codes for CATGESLYNEQFF.

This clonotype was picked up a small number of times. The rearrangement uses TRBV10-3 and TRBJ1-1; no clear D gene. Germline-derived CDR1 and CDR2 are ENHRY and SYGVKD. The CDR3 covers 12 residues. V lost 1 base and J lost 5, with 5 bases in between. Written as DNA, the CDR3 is TGTGCCATCAGTGAGTTCGGTACTGAAGCTTTCTTT. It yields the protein CAISEFGTEAFF.

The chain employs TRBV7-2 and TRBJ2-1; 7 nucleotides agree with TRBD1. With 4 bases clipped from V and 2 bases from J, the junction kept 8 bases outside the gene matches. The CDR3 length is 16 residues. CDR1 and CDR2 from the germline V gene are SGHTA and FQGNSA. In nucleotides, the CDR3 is TGTGCCAGCAGCTGGCCGGGACAGCTGCCCTACAATGAGCAGTTCTTC. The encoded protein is CASSWPGQLPYNEQFF.

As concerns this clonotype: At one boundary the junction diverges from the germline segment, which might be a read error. The CDR3 loop reads CASSQGYRSAAGNEQFF. The CDR3, as DNA: TGCGCCAGCAGCCAAGGATACCGGTCCGCGGCTGGCAATGAGCAGTTCTTC. J is TRBJ2-1 and V is TRBV14; D gene unclear. Germline lookup yields CDR1 SGHDN and CDR2 FVKESK. CDR3 length equals 17 residues.

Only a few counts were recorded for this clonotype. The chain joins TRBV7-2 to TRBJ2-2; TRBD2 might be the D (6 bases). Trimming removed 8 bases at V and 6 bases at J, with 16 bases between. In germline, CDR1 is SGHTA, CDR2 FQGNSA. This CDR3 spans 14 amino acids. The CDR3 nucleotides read TGTGCCAGCCCCAAGGGCAGCGGGCCCGGGGAGCTGTTTTTT. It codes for CASPKGSGPGELFF. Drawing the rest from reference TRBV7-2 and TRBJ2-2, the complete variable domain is GAGVSQSPSNKVTEKGKDVELRCDPISGHTALYWYRQSLGQGLEFLIYFQGNSAPDKSGLPSDRFSAERTGGSVSTLTIQRTQQEDSAVYLCASPKGSGPGELFFGEGSRLTVL.

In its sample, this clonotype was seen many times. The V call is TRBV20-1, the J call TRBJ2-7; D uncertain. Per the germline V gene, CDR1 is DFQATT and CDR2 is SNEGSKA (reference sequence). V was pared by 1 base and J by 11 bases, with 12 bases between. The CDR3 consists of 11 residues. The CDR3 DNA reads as TGCAGTGCTAGAGGGTCAGTTATGGAGTACTTC. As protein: CSARGSVMEYF.

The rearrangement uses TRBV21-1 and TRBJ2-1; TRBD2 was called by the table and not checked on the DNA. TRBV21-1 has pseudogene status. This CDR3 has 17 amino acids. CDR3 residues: CASSKEGSCCCCGEQFF. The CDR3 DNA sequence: TGTGCCAGCAGCAAAGAGGGCAGCTGCTGCTGTTGCGGTGAGCAGTTCTTC.

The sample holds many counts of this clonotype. CDR3 protein: CASSPQASGANVLTF. DNA for the CDR3: TGTGCCAGCAGCCCACAGGCCTCTGGGGCCAACGTCCTGACTTTC. The rearrangement uses TRBV7-2 and TRBJ2-6; possible D gene TRBD1, 5 bases. The CDR3 loop spans 15 amino acids. Trimming shortened V by 5 bases and J by 0 bases, and 8 bases separated the two germline ends. Germline lookup yields CDR1 SGHTA and CDR2 FQGNSA.

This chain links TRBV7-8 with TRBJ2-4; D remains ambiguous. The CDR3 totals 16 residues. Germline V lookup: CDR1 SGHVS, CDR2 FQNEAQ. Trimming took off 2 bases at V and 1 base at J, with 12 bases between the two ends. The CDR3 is CASSLTYSGAKNIQYF. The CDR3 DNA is TGTGCCAGCAGCTTAACATACAGTGGGGCCAAAAACATTCAGTACTTC.

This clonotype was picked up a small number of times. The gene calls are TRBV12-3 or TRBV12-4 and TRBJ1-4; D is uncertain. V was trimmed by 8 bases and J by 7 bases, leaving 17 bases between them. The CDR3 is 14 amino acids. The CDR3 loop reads CASSLSTRSEKLFF. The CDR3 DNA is TGTGCCAGCTCACTCTCAACGCGGAGTGAAAAACTGTTTTTT.

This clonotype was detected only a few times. CDR3 sequence reads: CASSLLLAGAKNIQYF. CDR3 in DNA: TGTGCCAGCAGTCTACTACTAGCGGGAGCCAAAAACATTCAGTACTTC. The rearrangement uses TRBV6-1 and TRBJ2-4, with 9 positions matching TRBD2. The length of the CDR3 is 16 residues. Per germline, CDR1 MNHNS and CDR2 SASEGT. With V trimmed by 5 bases and J by 0 bases, 5 bases remained unmatched.

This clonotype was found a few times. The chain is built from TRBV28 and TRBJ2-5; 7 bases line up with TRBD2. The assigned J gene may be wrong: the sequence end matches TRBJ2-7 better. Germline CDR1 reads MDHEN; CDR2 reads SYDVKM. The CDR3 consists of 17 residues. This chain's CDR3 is CASNEGVGRETPYEQYF. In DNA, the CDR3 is TGTGCCAGCAACGAAGGGGTTGGGCGGGAGACCCCCTACGAGCAGTACTTC.

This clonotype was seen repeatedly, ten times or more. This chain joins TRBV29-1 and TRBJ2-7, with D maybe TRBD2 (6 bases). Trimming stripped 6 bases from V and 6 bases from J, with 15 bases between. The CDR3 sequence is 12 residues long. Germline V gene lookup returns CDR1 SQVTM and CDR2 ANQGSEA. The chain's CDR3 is CSVIARDSEQYF. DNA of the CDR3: TGCAGCGTGATTGCCCGGGACTCCGAGCAGTACTTC.

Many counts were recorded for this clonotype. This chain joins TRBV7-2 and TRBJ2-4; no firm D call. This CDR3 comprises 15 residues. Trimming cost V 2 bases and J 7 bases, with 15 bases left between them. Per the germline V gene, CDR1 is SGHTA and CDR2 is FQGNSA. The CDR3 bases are TGTGCCAGCAGCTTATCCCCCCCCTCGGAGAACATTCAGTACTTC. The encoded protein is CASSLSPPSENIQYF.

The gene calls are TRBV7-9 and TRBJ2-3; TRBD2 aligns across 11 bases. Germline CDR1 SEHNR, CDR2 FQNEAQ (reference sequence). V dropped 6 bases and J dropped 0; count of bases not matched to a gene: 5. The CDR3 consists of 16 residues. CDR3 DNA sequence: TGTGCCAGCAGAGTCGGACTAGCGGGTAGCACAGATACGCAGTATTTT. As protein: CASRVGLAGSTDTQYF.

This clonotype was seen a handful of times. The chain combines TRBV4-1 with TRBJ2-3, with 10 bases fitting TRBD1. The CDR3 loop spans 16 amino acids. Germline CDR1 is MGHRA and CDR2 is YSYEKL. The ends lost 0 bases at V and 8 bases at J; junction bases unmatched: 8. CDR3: CASSQDTGQGRGTQYF. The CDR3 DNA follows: TGCGCCAGCAGCCAAGATACGGGACAGGGGAGAGGTACGCAGTATTTT.

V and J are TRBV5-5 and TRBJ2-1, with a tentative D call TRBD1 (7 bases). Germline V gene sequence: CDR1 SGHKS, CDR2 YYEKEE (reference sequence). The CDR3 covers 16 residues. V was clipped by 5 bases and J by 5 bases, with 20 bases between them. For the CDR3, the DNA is TGTGCCAGCAGTTTTCCTACGCGGGACAGACACAATGAGCAGTTCTTC. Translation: CASSFPTRDRHNEQFF.

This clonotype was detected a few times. CDR3 amino acids: CASSEALQGPRQYF. CDR3 nucleotide sequence: TGTGCCAGCAGTGAAGCGCTTCAGGGACCCAGGCAGTACTTC. V usage is TRBV2 and J usage is TRBJ2-5; perhaps D is TRBD1 or TRBD2 (5 bases each). This CDR3 contains 14 residues. The V gene lost 0 bases and the J gene lost 11 bases, with 16 bases spanning the gap. From germline, CDR1 is SNHLY and CDR2 FYNNEI.

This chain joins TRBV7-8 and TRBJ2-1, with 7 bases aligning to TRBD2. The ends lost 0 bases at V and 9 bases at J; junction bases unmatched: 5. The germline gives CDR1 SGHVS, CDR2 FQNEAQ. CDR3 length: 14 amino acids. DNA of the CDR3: TGTGCCAGCAGCTTAGCTAGCCGGACTAGTGAGCAGTTCTTC. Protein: CASSLASRTSEQFF.

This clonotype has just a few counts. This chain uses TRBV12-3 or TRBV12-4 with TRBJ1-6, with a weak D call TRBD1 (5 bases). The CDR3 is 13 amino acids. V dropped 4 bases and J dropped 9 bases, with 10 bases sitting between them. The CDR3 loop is CASSSQGGSPLHF. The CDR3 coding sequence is TGTGCCAGCAGTTCTCAGGGAGGTTCACCCCTCCACTTT.